This TCR beta chain emerged from a study of blood T cell repertoires in COVID-19. Background on the study: Samples of COVID-19 (acute and convalescent) were obtained from the United States, Italy and Spain. Sources were T cells, B-cell-depleted T cells, or PBMCs; the material itself was cDNA or gDNA.

Authors' processing steps: By means of reference gene primer amplification, nucleated cell counts were estimated. Method: immunoSEQ multiplex PCR; TCRdb's copy keeps in-frame clones and lacks some. V and J calls and clone size follow that table, whereas D and trimming were derived from the DNA. The sample contains under 150,000 clones, 60% to 85% of which appear only once. The TCR sequence derives from a man aged 80 or over with acute or convalescent COVID-19. Material: peripheral blood.

CDR3 coding DNA: TGTGCCAGCAGCTTGGACTCCTATGAGCAGTTCTTC. Translating gives CASSLDSYEQFF. The chain links TRBV5-4 to TRBJ2-1; D is unclear. Germline lookup yields CDR1 SGHNT and CDR2 YYREEE (reference sequence). Trimming shortened V by 0 bases and J by 8 bases, and 6 bases separated the two germline ends. CDR3 length equals 12 residues.